The rows below give T cell receptor beta chains drawn from one sample of a study of T cells after yellow fever vaccination. In TCRdb, the 5' RACE reads were re-called with MiXCR into one record per CDR3 protein. The profile shows about 630,000 distinct CDR3 sequences, roughly 12% of them singletons. The source was PBMCs, collected on the day of the yellow fever booster vaccination. These receptors came from a man aged 25-40 years who received the YFV17D yellow fever vaccine. The CDR3 runs from the conserved cysteine through the conserved F or W. The D gene is left open where the match is weak. Clone size is shown for a subset of rows, as once, few, many or a class of expanded clone.

j_gene: TRBJ1-1
d_gene: NA
v_gene: TRBV7-2
abundance: NA
CDR3nt: TGTGCCAGCAGCTTGGAACCGGTACTCGAAGCTTTCTTT
CDR3aa: CASSLEPVLEAFF

j_gene: TRBJ2-3
d_gene: NA
v_gene: TRBV9
abundance: NA
CDR3nt: TGTGCCAGCAGCGTAGAAGGGGGGCCTGAATTCACAGATACGCAGTATTTT
CDR3aa: CASSVEGGPEFTDTQYF

j_gene: TRBJ2-3
d_gene: TRBD2
v_gene: TRBV27
abundance: NA
CDR3nt: TGTGCCAGCAGTTTATTCGGGGAGGGTACGCAGTATTTT
CDR3aa: CASSLFGEGTQYF

j_gene: TRBJ2-7
d_gene: TRBD1
v_gene: TRBV5-6
abundance: few
CDR3nt: TGTGCCAGCAGCTTAAGGGGGCGTTTGGCCGAGCAGTACTTC
CDR3aa: CASSLRGRLAEQYF

j_gene: TRBJ2-7
d_gene: NA
v_gene: TRBV28
abundance: NA
CDR3nt: TGTGCCAGCAGGGAATCTTATGACGAGCAGTACTTC
CDR3aa: CASRESYDEQYF

j_gene: TRBJ1-5
d_gene: TRBD1
v_gene: TRBV20-1
abundance: NA
CDR3nt: TGCAGTGCATCCGGGACAGGGGGCCATCAGCCCCAGCATTTT
CDR3aa: CSASGTGGHQPQHF

j_gene: TRBJ2-7
d_gene: NA
v_gene: TRBV19
abundance: few
CDR3nt: TGTGCCAGACGCTCGGGGTTCTCCTACGAGCAGTACTTC
CDR3aa: CARRSGFSYEQYF

j_gene: TRBJ2-7
d_gene: TRBD2
v_gene: TRBV4-1
abundance: many
CDR3nt: TGCGCCAGCAGCCAAGATCTTTTGCGACTAGCGGAGCTCTACGAGCAGTACTTC
CDR3aa: CASSQDLLRLAELYEQYF

j_gene: TRBJ1-3
d_gene: NA
v_gene: TRBV12-3/TRBV12-4
abundance: NA
CDR3nt: TGTGCCAGCAGTTATTCCTCTGGAAACACCATATATTTT
CDR3aa: CASSYSSGNTIYF

j_gene: TRBJ2-1
d_gene: TRBD2
v_gene: TRBV20-1
abundance: few
CDR3nt: TGCAGTGCTAGAGATGGGAGCGGGGGTTCAAATGAGCAGTTCTTC
CDR3aa: CSARDGSGGSNEQFF

j_gene: TRBJ2-3
d_gene: TRBD1
v_gene: TRBV7-2
abundance: NA
CDR3nt: TGTGCCAGCAGCACTAGACAGGGGCCGACAGATACGCAGTATTTT
CDR3aa: CASSTRQGPTDTQYF

j_gene: TRBJ2-1
d_gene: TRBD1
v_gene: TRBV7-2
abundance: many
CDR3nt: TGTGCCAGCAGCCGACAGGGGGCGGGCGATGAGCAGTTCTTC
CDR3aa: CASSRQGAGDEQFF

j_gene: TRBJ2-1
d_gene: TRBD2
v_gene: TRBV5-1
abundance: NA
CDR3nt: TGCGCCAGCAGCCGCCAGGCCACCACTAGCGGCAATGAGCAGTTCTTC
CDR3aa: CASSRQATTSGNEQFF

j_gene: TRBJ1-1
d_gene: TRBD1
v_gene: TRBV6-2/TRBV6-3
abundance: few
CDR3nt: TGTGCCAGCAATACACAGGGGCGGCCTGAAGCTTTCTTT
CDR3aa: CASNTQGRPEAFF

j_gene: TRBJ2-1
d_gene: NA
v_gene: TRBV6-2/TRBV6-3
abundance: few
CDR3nt: TGTGCCAGCGCCTCGGTGGGCTACAATGAGCAGTTCTTC
CDR3aa: CASASVGYNEQFF

j_gene: TRBJ2-7
d_gene: NA
v_gene: TRBV4-3
abundance: NA
CDR3nt: TGCGCCAGCAGCCAGAGAACAGGGCTGGGGGAGCAGTACTTC
CDR3aa: CASSQRTGLGEQYF

j_gene: TRBJ2-7
d_gene: NA
v_gene: TRBV20-1
abundance: NA
CDR3nt: TGCAGTGCAGAGATCTACGAGCAGTACTTC
CDR3aa: CSAEIYEQYF

j_gene: TRBJ2-7
d_gene: TRBD1
v_gene: TRBV12-3/TRBV12-4
abundance: few
CDR3nt: TGTGCCAGCAGTGGGACAGTGCACGAGCAGTACTTC
CDR3aa: CASSGTVHEQYF

j_gene: TRBJ2-5
d_gene: TRBD2
v_gene: TRBV7-2
abundance: few
CDR3nt: TGTGCCAGCAGCTTGCGGGGCGGGAGTCGAGAAAAGACCCAGTACTTC
CDR3aa: CASSLRGGSREKTQYF

j_gene: TRBJ1-4
d_gene: NA
v_gene: TRBV5-1
abundance: few
CDR3nt: TGCGCCAGCAGCGGATGGGATGAAAAACTGTTTTTT
CDR3aa: CASSGWDEKLFF

j_gene: TRBJ2-2
d_gene: TRBD1
v_gene: TRBV6-5
abundance: NA
CDR3nt: TGTGCCAGCAGTTGGGGACAGGGGCTTTTCACCGGGGAGCTGTTTTTT
CDR3aa: CASSWGQGLFTGELFF

j_gene: TRBJ2-1
d_gene: NA
v_gene: TRBV20-1
abundance: few
CDR3nt: TGCAGTGGGGCGATCGGTCGAGGGTCCTACAATGAGCAGTTCTTC
CDR3aa: CSGAIGRGSYNEQFF

j_gene: TRBJ1-1
d_gene: NA
v_gene: TRBV20-1
abundance: many
CDR3nt: TGCAGTGCTCCCGGGCGGACGGTGGTGGAAGCTTTCTTT
CDR3aa: CSAPGRTVVEAFF

j_gene: TRBJ2-2
d_gene: TRBD2
v_gene: TRBV11-2
abundance: NA
CDR3nt: TGTGCCAGCAGCTTAGAACTAGCGGGGTACACCGGGGAGCTGTTTTTT
CDR3aa: CASSLELAGYTGELFF

j_gene: TRBJ1-5
d_gene: NA
v_gene: TRBV20-1
abundance: few
CDR3nt: TGCAGTGCTAAGTCTGGGGGCAATCAGCCCCAGCATTTT
CDR3aa: CSAKSGGNQPQHF

j_gene: TRBJ1-5
d_gene: NA
v_gene: TRBV10-2
abundance: NA
CDR3nt: TGCGCCAGCGCCTCCAATAGCAATCAGCCCCAGCATTTT
CDR3aa: CASASNSNQPQHF

j_gene: TRBJ2-6
d_gene: NA
v_gene: TRBV5-1
abundance: NA
CDR3nt: TGCGCCAGCAGCTTGGGTGAGTTTGTCAGGGCCTCTGGGGCCAACGTCCTGACTTTC
CDR3aa: CASSLGEFVRASGANVLTF

j_gene: TRBJ2-7
d_gene: NA
v_gene: TRBV7-2
abundance: NA
CDR3nt: TGTGCCAGCAGCTCACCTGGGTTTAATAGCTACGAGCAGTACTTC
CDR3aa: CASSSPGFNSYEQYF

j_gene: TRBJ1-5
d_gene: TRBD1
v_gene: TRBV7-2
abundance: NA
CDR3nt: TGTGCCAGCAGCCTACGGACAGGGCCCAGGCAGCCCCAGCATTTT
CDR3aa: CASSLRTGPRQPQHF

j_gene: TRBJ1-1
d_gene: NA
v_gene: TRBV6-1
abundance: many
CDR3nt: TGTGCCAGCACGCTCCCGGGGACTGAAGCTTTCTTT
CDR3aa: CASTLPGTEAFF

j_gene: TRBJ2-1
d_gene: NA
v_gene: TRBV11-2
abundance: NA
CDR3nt: TGTGCCAGCAGCTTCGCCCTAGGTACAAATGAGCAGTTCTTC
CDR3aa: CASSFALGTNEQFF

j_gene: TRBJ1-2
d_gene: NA
v_gene: TRBV13
abundance: few
CDR3nt: TGTGCCAGCAGCTCGAGGAAGACGGTTAACTATGGCTACACCTTC
CDR3aa: CASSSRKTVNYGYTF

j_gene: TRBJ2-5
d_gene: TRBD2
v_gene: TRBV20-1
abundance: NA
CDR3nt: TGCAGTGCTAGAAGCGGGAAAGAGACCCAGTACTTC
CDR3aa: CSARSGKETQYF

j_gene: TRBJ2-2
d_gene: NA
v_gene: TRBV7-9
abundance: NA
CDR3nt: TGTGCCAGCAGCTTTTGGGGGGACACCGGGTCGCTGTTTTTT
CDR3aa: CASSFWGDTGSLFF

j_gene: TRBJ2-5
d_gene: NA
v_gene: TRBV5-1
abundance: few
CDR3nt: TGCGCCAGCAGCTCCAGGGGGGACACACAAGAGACCCAGTACTTC
CDR3aa: CASSSRGDTQETQYF

j_gene: TRBJ2-2
d_gene: TRBD2
v_gene: TRBV11-2
abundance: many
CDR3nt: TGTGCCAGCAGCTTGATGGATCCGGGACTAGCGGGAGTAGGGACCGGGGAGCTGTTTTTT
CDR3aa: CASSLMDPGLAGVGTGELFF

j_gene: TRBJ2-7
d_gene: NA
v_gene: TRBV21-1
abundance: NA
CDR3nt: TGTGCCAGTAGTGTGGTTCAGATTTCTCCGCTGTGCGAGCAGTACTTT
CDR3aa: CASSVVQISPLCEQYF

j_gene: TRBJ2-1
d_gene: TRBD2
v_gene: TRBV20-1
abundance: NA
CDR3nt: TGCAGTCAACTCGGGGGACTAGATTCCTACAATGAGCAGTTCTTC
CDR3aa: CSQLGGLDSYNEQFF

j_gene: TRBJ2-3
d_gene: TRBD1
v_gene: TRBV4-1
abundance: few
CDR3nt: TGCGCCAGCAGCCAGACAGGGAGCACAGATACGCAGTATTTT
CDR3aa: CASSQTGSTDTQYF

j_gene: TRBJ2-7
d_gene: TRBD2
v_gene: TRBV7-4
abundance: few
CDR3nt: TGTGCCAGCAGCTTCTTTGGAAGCGGGGGGATATACGAGCAGTACTTC
CDR3aa: CASSFFGSGGIYEQYF

j_gene: TRBJ1-2
d_gene: TRBD1
v_gene: TRBV6-1
abundance: many
CDR3nt: TGTGCCAGCAGGACGGGACAGGAAGCTAACTATGGCTACACCTTC
CDR3aa: CASRTGQEANYGYTF

j_gene: TRBJ2-7
d_gene: NA
v_gene: TRBV6-1
abundance: NA
CDR3nt: TGTGCCAGCAGGAAACAGGGAGACAGCGAGCAGTACTTC
CDR3aa: CASRKQGDSEQYF

j_gene: TRBJ2-2
d_gene: NA
v_gene: TRBV12-3/TRBV12-4
abundance: few
CDR3nt: TGTGCCAGCAGTTTTGCGGTTCCCGGGGAGCTGTTTTTT
CDR3aa: CASSFAVPGELFF

j_gene: TRBJ2-5
d_gene: NA
v_gene: TRBV25-1
abundance: few
CDR3nt: TGTGCCAGCAGTGAAAAAGGGTTCCAAGAGACCCAGTACTTC
CDR3aa: CASSEKGFQETQYF

j_gene: TRBJ1-1
d_gene: TRBD1
v_gene: TRBV7-2
abundance: few
CDR3nt: TGTGCCAGCAGCTCCGGGACAGGGATCGGTGGGGCTGAAGCTTTCTTT
CDR3aa: CASSSGTGIGGAEAFF

j_gene: TRBJ2-5
d_gene: NA
v_gene: TRBV10-3
abundance: NA
CDR3nt: TGTGCCATCAGTGAATCTCGGGGGGAGACCCAGTACTTC
CDR3aa: CAISESRGETQYF

j_gene: TRBJ2-7
d_gene: TRBD2
v_gene: TRBV7-9
abundance: NA
CDR3nt: TGTGCCAGCAGCCCCCGCGGGGGAGGATTCCCCAACGAGCAGTACTTC
CDR3aa: CASSPRGGGFPNEQYF

j_gene: TRBJ2-2
d_gene: TRBD1
v_gene: TRBV7-3
abundance: NA
CDR3nt: TGTGCCAGCAGCCCGACAGGGCCCCCCGGGGAGCTGTTTTTT
CDR3aa: CASSPTGPPGELFF

j_gene: TRBJ2-1
d_gene: NA
v_gene: TRBV20-1
abundance: few
CDR3nt: TGCAGTGCTAGAGGGGTAGAGGGCCTTAACGTTGAGCAGTTCTTC
CDR3aa: CSARGVEGLNVEQFF

j_gene: TRBJ2-1
d_gene: TRBD1
v_gene: TRBV7-3
abundance: few
CDR3nt: TGTGCCAGCAGCCAGGGGGCTAGTGAATACAATGAGCAGTTCTTC
CDR3aa: CASSQGASEYNEQFF

j_gene: TRBJ2-3
d_gene: TRBD2
v_gene: TRBV14
abundance: few
CDR3nt: TGTGCCAGCAGCGCGACTAGCGGGTGGGATACGCAGTATTTT
CDR3aa: CASSATSGWDTQYF

j_gene: TRBJ2-7
d_gene: TRBD1
v_gene: TRBV7-2
abundance: NA
CDR3nt: TGTGCCAGCAGCTTCGGGACAGGGGTCGGCGAGCAGTACTTC
CDR3aa: CASSFGTGVGEQYF

j_gene: TRBJ1-5
d_gene: TRBD1
v_gene: TRBV6-1
abundance: few
CDR3nt: TGTGCCAGCAGCCCGCAACAGGGGGCTTGGCAGCCCCAGCATTTT
CDR3aa: CASSPQQGAWQPQHF